Below, 12 T cell receptor beta chains from the same sample are listed, as sequenced in a study of cytomegalovirus exposure and HLA in healthy donors. It was with 60 Vbeta and 13 Jbeta primers that the PCR ran. Clones were read by immunoSEQ multiplex PCR, and TCRdb kept only the in-frame ones, dropping some. The table has some 200,000 clones, about four fifths seen once; the top ten hold more than 1.5%. Sequenced sample: PBMCs. The receptors derive from a girl between 5 and 17 years old in good health and CMV-seropositive.

The V call is TRBV7-6, the J call TRBJ1-4; TRBD1 aligns across 10 bases. The CDR3 contains 16 residues. The V segment lost 5 bases and the J segment 7 bases; nucleotides outside the gene matches: 10. Germline V gives CDR1 SGHVS, CDR2 FNYEAQ. The CDR3 DNA reads as TGTGCCAGCAGCAGGAGGACAGGGGGATCGGGTGAAAAACTGTTTTTT. It yields the protein CASSRRTGGSGEKLFF.

The chain employs TRBV10-3 and TRBJ1-6; no reliable D call. CDR1 and CDR2 from the germline V gene are ENHRY and SYGVKD. The length of the CDR3 is 18 residues. V was clipped by 4 bases and J by 0 bases, with 16 bases between them. The CDR3 bases are TGTGCCATCAGTGCCGGACGGAGGGAAAGCTCCTATAATTCACCCCTCCACTTT. Protein sequence: CAISAGRRESSYNSPLHF.

The rearrangement joins TRBV7-2 to TRBJ2-5, with 8 nucleotides matching TRBD2. This CDR3 comprises 16 residues. The trim removed 5 bases at V and 7 bases at J, leaving 15 bases unmatched. Germline assignment: CDR1 SGHTA and CDR2 FQGNSA. The CDR3 DNA is TGTGCCAGCAGCCCGCCGGGGGGGGGCGGGGCTGGGACCCAGTACTTC. Encoded protein: CASSPPGGGGAGTQYF.

This sequence joins TRBV5-6 and TRBJ2-3, with a tentative D call TRBD2 (5 bases). The V gene's germline CDR1 is SGHDT and CDR2 YYEEEE. Trimming took off 4 bases at V and 5 bases at J, with 17 bases between the two ends. This CDR3 is built from 15 residues. This CDR3 reads CASSPLGLGEDTQYF. DNA of the CDR3: TGTGCCAGCAGCCCACTAGGACTTGGGGAAGATACGCAGTATTTT.

The chain's CDR3 is CASSLEGRFTEAFF. CDR3 DNA sequence: TGTGCCAGCAGCTTAGAGGGGCGCTTCACTGAAGCTTTCTTT. The chain uses TRBV7-9 and TRBJ1-1, with a tentative D call TRBD1 (5 bases). CDR1 and CDR2 (germline): SEHNR, FQNEAQ (reference sequence). V shed 1 base and J shed 4 bases, with 10 bases lying between them. The CDR3 covers 14 residues.

The V and J genes are TRBV11-2 and TRBJ2-3; 13 nucleotides agree with TRBD2. The trim removed 5 bases at V and 5 bases at J, leaving 13 bases unmatched. Germline V CDR1 and CDR2: SGHAT, FQNNGV. The CDR3 is 18 residues long. CDR3 sequence reads: CASSPPTSGGLGQDTQYF. The CDR3 coding sequence is TGTGCCAGCAGCCCACCGACTAGCGGGGGGTTGGGGCAAGATACGCAGTATTTT.

The chain recombines TRBV6-5 with TRBJ2-7; D is possibly TRBD2 (5 bases). The CDR3 consists of 15 residues. The V end lost 5 bases, the J end lost 2 bases, and 16 bases lay between the germline ends. Looked up from germline, CDR1 is MNHEY and CDR2 is SVGAGI. The CDR3 bases are TGTGCCAGCAGTGTCTACAGCTTCGGGGCCTACGAGCAGTACTTC. Its translation: CASSVYSFGAYEQYF.

This clone was seen a few times. The rearrangement links TRBV6-1 to TRBJ1-2; 7 bases fit TRBD1. The CDR3 is made up of 13 amino acids. From germline, CDR1 is MNHNS and CDR2 SASEGT. V shed 7 bases, J shed 2 bases, and the junction held 4 bases outside the gene matches. The CDR3 region has the DNA TGTGCCAGCAAGACAGGGCCCAACTATGGCTACACCTTC. Its protein is CASKTGPNYGYTF.

The chain is built from TRBV6-5 and TRBJ1-3, with a weak D call TRBD1 (5 bases). The germline CDR1 and CDR2 sequences are MNHEY and SVGAGI. V was trimmed by 1 base and J by 2 bases, leaving 6 bases between them. The CDR3 loop spans 14 amino acids. The CDR3 sequence is CASSYWGAGNTIYF. Here the CDR3 DNA reads TGTGCCAGCAGTTACTGGGGGGCTGGAAACACCATATATTTT.

J is TRBJ1-4 and V is TRBV18; TRBD1 aligns across 7 bases. The junction had 2 bases not matched to a gene; V was cut back by 5 bases and J by 5 bases. This CDR3 has 13 residues. Germline V gene lookup returns CDR1 KGHSH and CDR2 LQKENI. The CDR3 DNA reads as TGTGCCAGCTCAGCGACAGGGAATGAAAAACTGTTTTTT. It codes for CASSATGNEKLFF.

CDR3 residues: CASRKWAGLGNEQFF. DNA for the CDR3: TGCGCCAGCAGGAAGTGGGCGGGCCTTGGGAATGAGCAGTTCTTC. This chain connects TRBV4-3 to TRBJ2-1; perhaps TRBD2 as D (5 bases). Per the germline V gene, CDR1 is LGHNA and CDR2 is YSLEER. The CDR3 spans 15 residues. The V end lost 6 bases, the J end lost 7 bases, and 19 bases lay between the germline ends.

The chain couples TRBV6-6 to TRBJ2-7, with a possible D match to TRBD2 (6 bases). Germline CDR1 reads MNHNY; CDR2 reads SVGAGI (reference sequence). V lost 2 bases and J lost 5, with 13 bases in between. The CDR3 loop spans 14 amino acids. CDR3 residues: CASSYPGGSDEQYF. DNA of the CDR3: TGTGCCAGCAGTTACCCCGGGGGTAGCGACGAGCAGTACTTC.